Shown below are 3 T cell receptor beta chains from a single sample sequenced in a study of regulatory T cells in long-lasting Graves disease. To make TCR beta libraries, researchers used iRepertoire HTBI primers and Arm-PCR of CDR3 regions. TCRdb called the multiplex PCR reads again in MiXCR, with one record for every CDR3 protein. This sample has hundreds of thousands of distinct CDR3 sequences, with 21% found just once. As for time point: persistent/refractory GD, antithyroid drugs over 5 years with positive TRAb. The authors made the TCR library using RNA they extracted from PBMCs. The starting material was peripheral blood mononuclear cells (PBMCs), obtained when the disease was refractory, from a patient treated with antithyroid drugs. All receptors come from a female donor with Graves disease.

CDR3 protein: CSAPSFGTGEDTIYF. In DNA form, the CDR3 reads TGCAGTGCCCCTAGCTTTGGGACAGGGGAAGACACCATATATTTT. The gene calls are TRBV20-1 and TRBJ1-3; TRBD1 matches 10 bases. The V and J ends lost 6 bases and 8 bases, in that order; junction bases with no gene match: 13. This CDR3 is 15 amino acids long. The germline CDR1 and CDR2 sequences are DFQATT and SNEGSKA (reference sequence).

In DNA, the CDR3 is TGTGCCAGCTCACCACGGAGGCCACAGGGTCTCTTTTCTAATGAAAAACTGTTTTTT. Amino acids: CASSPRRPQGLFSNEKLFF. The genes are TRBV18 and TRBJ1-4, with TRBD1 as a possible D gene (6 bases). CDR3 size: 19 residues. With 1 base removed from V and 3 bases from J, the gap between germline ends came to 21 bases. CDR1 KGHSH and CDR2 LQKENI come from the germline V gene.

In regard to this clonotype: This clone may be a read error of a much larger clone one base away. This CDR3 is CASSEAGSKQYF. DNA of the CDR3: TGTGCCAGCAGTGAAGCGGGCTCCAAGCAGTACTTC. V usage is TRBV2 and J usage is TRBJ2-7; D uncertain. Looked up from germline, CDR1 is SNHLY and CDR2 is FYNNEI. Trimming left V 0 bases short and J 8 bases short, with 8 bases between. The CDR3 contains 12 residues.